This T cell receptor (beta chain) derives from a study of graft-versus-host responses after intestinal transplantation. Study-wide background: After anti-thymocyte globulin induction, recipients took tacrolimus and steroids for three to four years.

Study-level points and caveats: Early after transplant, HvG declines were associated with peak levels of circulating GvH clones.

Clones were sequenced by immunoSEQ multiplex PCR, and TCRdb holds only the in-frame ones, with some missing. The table shows 35,000 to 50,000 clones, with over 90% occurring only once. About this clone itself: What it binds is not known.

The source was unstimulated CD8+ T cells sorted from spleen or lymph node cells, collected before transplant. This receptor was taken from a human donor who was the organ donor for an intestinal transplant.

The CDR3 region is CASSFTVSGSWSDEQYF. CDR3 nucleotides: TGTGCCAGCAGCTTCACTGTTAGCGGGAGTTGGAGCGACGAGCAGTACTTC. The V call is TRBV4-2, the J call TRBJ2-7, with 9 nucleotides matching TRBD2. J gave up 5 bases and V 5 bases, and 16 bases lay outside the gene matches. This CDR3 has 17 amino acids. Germline CDR1 reads LGHNA; CDR2 reads YNFKEQ.